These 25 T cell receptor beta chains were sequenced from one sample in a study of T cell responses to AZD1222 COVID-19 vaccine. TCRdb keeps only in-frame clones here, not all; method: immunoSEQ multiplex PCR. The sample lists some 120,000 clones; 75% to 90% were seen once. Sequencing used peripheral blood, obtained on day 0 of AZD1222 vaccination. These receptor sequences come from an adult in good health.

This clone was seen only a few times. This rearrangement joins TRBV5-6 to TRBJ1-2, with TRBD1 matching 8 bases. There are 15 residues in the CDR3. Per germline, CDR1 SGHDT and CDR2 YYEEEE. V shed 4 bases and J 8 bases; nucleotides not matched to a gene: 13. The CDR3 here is CASSPPGQGLWGYTF. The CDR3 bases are TGTGCCAGCAGCCCCCCCGGACAGGGACTTTGGGGCTACACCTTC.

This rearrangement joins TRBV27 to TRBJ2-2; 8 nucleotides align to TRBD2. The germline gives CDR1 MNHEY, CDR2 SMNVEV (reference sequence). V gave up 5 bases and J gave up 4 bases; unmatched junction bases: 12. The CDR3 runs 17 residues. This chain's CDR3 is CASSLDTSGTSTGELFF. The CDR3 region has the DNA TGTGCCAGCAGTCTCGACACCTCTGGGACTAGCACCGGGGAGCTGTTTTTT.

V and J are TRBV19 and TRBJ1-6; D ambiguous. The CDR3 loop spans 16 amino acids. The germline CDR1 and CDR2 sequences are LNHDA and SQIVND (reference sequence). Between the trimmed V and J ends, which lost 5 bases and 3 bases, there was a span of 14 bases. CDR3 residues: CASSVFQTDYNSPLHF. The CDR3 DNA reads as TGTGCCAGTAGTGTGTTCCAAACCGACTATAATTCACCCCTCCACTTT.

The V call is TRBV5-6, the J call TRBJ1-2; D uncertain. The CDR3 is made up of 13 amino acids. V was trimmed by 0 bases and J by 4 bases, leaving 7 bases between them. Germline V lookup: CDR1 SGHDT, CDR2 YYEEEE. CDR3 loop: CASSLATRYGYTF. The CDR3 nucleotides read TGTGCCAGCAGCTTGGCCACACGCTATGGCTACACCTTC.

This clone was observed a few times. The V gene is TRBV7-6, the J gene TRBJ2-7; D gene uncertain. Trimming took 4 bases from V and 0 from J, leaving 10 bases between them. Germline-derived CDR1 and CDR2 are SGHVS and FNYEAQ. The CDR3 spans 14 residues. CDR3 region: CASSSDPSSYEQYF. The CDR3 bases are TGTGCCAGCAGCTCAGACCCCAGCTCCTACGAGCAGTACTTC.

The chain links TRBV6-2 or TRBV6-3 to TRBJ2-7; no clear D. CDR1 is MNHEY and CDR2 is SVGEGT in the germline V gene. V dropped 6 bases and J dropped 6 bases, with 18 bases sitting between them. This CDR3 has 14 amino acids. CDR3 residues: CASSPLLVGREQYF. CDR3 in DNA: TGTGCCAGCAGCCCTCTTCTAGTAGGTCGCGAGCAGTACTTC.

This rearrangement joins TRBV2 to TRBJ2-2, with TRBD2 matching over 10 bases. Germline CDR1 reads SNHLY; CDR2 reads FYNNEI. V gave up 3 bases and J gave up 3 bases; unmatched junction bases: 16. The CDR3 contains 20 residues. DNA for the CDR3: TGTGCCAGCAGTGACTCCGCCGGGCTAGCGGGAGTGTGGGACACCGGGGAGCTGTTTTTT. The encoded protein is CASSDSAGLAGVWDTGELFF.

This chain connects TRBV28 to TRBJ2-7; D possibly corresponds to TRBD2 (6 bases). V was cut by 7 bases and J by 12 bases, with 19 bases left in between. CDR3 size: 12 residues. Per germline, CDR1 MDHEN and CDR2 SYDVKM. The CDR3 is CASTGTLPKVYF. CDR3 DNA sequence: TGTGCCAGCACGGGGACTCTCCCCAAAGTGTACTTC.

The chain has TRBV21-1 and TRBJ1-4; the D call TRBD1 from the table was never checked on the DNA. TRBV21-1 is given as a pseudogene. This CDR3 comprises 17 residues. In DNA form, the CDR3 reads TGTGCCAGCAGCAAAATAACAGGGGTCGGTGGACTCGAAAAACTGTTTTTT. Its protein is CASSKITGVGGLEKLFF.

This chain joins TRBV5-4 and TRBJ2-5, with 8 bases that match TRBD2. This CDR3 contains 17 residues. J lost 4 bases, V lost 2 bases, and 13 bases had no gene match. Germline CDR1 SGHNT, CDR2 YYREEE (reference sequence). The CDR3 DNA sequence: TGTGCCAGCAGCTTCGGGGGGGGACTCTCGAGGGGAGAGACCCAGTACTTC. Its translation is CASSFGGGLSRGETQYF. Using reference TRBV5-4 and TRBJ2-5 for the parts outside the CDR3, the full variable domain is ETGVTQSPTHLIKTRGQQVTLRCSSQSGHNTVSWYQQALGQGPQFIFQYYREEENGRGNFPPRFSGLQFPNYSSELNVNALELDDSALYLCASSFGGGLSRGETQYFGPGTRLLVL.

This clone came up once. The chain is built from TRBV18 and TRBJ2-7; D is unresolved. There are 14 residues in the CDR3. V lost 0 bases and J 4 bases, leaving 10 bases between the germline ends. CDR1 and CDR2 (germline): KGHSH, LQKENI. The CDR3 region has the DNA TGTGCCAGCTCACCACCACCTTCCGTATACGAGCAGTACTTC. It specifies CASSPPPSVYEQYF.

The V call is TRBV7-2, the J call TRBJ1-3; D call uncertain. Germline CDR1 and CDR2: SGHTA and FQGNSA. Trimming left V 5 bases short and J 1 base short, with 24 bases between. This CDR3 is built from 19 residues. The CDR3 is CASSLLPEAGWKSGNTIYF. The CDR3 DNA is TGTGCCAGCAGCCTATTACCGGAGGCGGGGTGGAAATCTGGAAACACCATATATTTT.

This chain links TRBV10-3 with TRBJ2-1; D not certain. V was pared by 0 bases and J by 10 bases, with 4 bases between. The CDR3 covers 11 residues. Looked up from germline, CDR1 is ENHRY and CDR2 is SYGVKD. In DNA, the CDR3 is TGTGCCATCAGTGAGTCTGCGGAGCAGTTCTTC. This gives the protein CAISESAEQFF.

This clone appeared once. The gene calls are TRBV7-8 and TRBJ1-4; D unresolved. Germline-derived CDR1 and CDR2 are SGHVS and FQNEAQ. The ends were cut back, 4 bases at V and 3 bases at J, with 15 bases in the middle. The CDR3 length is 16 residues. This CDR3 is CASSSPRHAANEKLFF. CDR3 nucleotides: TGTGCCAGCAGCTCGCCAAGACACGCAGCTAATGAAAAACTGTTTTTT.

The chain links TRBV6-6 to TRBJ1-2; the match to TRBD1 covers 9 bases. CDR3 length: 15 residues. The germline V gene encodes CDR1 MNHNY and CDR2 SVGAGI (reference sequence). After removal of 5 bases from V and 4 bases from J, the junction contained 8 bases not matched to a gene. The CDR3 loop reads CASSGRTGEGYGYTF. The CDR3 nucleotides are TGTGCCAGCAGTGGCCGGACAGGGGAGGGCTATGGCTACACCTTC.

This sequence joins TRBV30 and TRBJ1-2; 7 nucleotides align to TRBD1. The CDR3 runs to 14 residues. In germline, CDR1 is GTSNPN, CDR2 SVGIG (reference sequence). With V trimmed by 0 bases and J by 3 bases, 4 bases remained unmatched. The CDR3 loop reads CAWSVQGGYYGYTF. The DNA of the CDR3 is TGTGCCTGGAGTGTTCAGGGGGGGTACTATGGCTACACCTTC.

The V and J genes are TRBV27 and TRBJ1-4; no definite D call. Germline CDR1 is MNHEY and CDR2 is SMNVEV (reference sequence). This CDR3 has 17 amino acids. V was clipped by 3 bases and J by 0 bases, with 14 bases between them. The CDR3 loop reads CASSLYSGRPTNEKLFF. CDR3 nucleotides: TGTGCCAGCAGTTTGTACAGTGGTAGACCAACTAATGAAAAACTGTTTTTT.

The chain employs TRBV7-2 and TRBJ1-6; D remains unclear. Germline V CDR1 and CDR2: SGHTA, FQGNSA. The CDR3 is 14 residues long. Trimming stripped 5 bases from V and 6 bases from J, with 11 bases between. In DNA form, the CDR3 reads TGTGCCAGCAGCCCGAACTCTATTAATTCACCCCTCCACTTT. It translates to CASSPNSINSPLHF.

The chain's CDR3 is CAIGPGTGRPGNTIYF. CDR3 coding DNA: TGTGCCATCGGCCCCGGGACAGGGAGGCCTGGAAACACCATATATTTT. This sequence joins TRBV10-3 and TRBJ1-3, with 9 nucleotides matching TRBD1. The CDR3 contains 16 residues. The V and J ends lost 8 bases and 2 bases, in that order; junction bases with no gene match: 10. CDR1 and CDR2 (germline): ENHRY, SYGVKD.

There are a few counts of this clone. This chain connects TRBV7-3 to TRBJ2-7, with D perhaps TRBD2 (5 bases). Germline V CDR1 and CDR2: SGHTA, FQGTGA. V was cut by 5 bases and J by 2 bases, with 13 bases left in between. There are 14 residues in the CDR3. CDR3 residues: CASSPYLAPYEQYF. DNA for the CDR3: TGTGCCAGCAGCCCATACCTAGCCCCCTACGAGCAGTACTTC.

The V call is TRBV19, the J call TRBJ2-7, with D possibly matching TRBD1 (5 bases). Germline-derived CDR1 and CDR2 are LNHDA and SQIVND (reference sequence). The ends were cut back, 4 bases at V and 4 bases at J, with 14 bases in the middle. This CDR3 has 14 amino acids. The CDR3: CASSTTGTVYEQYF. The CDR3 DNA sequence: TGTGCCAGTAGTACTACAGGTACTGTTTACGAGCAGTACTTC. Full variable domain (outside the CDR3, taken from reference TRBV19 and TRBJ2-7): DGGITQSPKYLFRKEGQNVTLSCEQNLNHDAMYWYRQDPGQGLRLIYYSQIVNDFQKGDIAEGYSVSREKKESFPLTVTSAQKNPTAFYLCASSTTGTVYEQYFGPGTRLTVT.

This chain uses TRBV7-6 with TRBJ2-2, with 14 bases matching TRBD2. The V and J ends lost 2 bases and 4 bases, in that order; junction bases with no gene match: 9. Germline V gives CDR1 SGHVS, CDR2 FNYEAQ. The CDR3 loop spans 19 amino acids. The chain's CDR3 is CASSLRLAGGLRGTGELFF. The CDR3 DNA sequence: TGTGCCAGCAGCTTAAGACTAGCGGGGGGGCTTAGAGGCACCGGGGAGCTGTTTTTT. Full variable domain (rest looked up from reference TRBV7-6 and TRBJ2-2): GAGVSQSPRYKVTKRGQDVALRCDPISGHVSLYWYRQALGQGPEFLTYFNYEAQQDKSGLPNDRFSAERPEGSISTLTIQRTEQRDSAMYRCASSLRLAGGLRGTGELFFGEGSRLTVL.

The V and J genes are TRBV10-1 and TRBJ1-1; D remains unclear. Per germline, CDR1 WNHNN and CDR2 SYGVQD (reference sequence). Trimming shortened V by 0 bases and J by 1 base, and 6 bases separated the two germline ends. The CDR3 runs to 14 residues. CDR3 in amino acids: CASSESIKNTEAFF. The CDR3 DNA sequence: TGCGCCAGCAGTGAGTCGATTAAGAACACTGAAGCTTTCTTT.

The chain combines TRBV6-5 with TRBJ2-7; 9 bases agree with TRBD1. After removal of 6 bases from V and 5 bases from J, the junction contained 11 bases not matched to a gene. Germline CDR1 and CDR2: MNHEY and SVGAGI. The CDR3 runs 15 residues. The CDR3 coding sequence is TGTGCCAGCAGACCCCAACAGGGGGCGAAAGACGAGCAGTACTTC. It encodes CASRPQQGAKDEQYF.

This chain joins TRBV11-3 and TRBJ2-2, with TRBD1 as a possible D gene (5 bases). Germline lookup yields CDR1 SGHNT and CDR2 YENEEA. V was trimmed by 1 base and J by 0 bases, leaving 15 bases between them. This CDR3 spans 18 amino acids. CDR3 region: CASSLAFYSRANTGELFF. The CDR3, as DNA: TGTGCCAGCAGCTTAGCTTTTTACTCCAGGGCGAACACCGGGGAGCTGTTTTTT.